The clone carrying this T cell receptor (beta chain) was observed a few times. This sample is part of a study of T cells after yellow fever vaccination. TCRdb reanalysed the 5' RACE reads using MiXCR and keeps one entry per CDR3 protein. The data show 620,000 or so distinct CDR3 sequences, more than 9% seen once. Sequences were derived from PBMCs, sampled on the day of the yellow fever booster vaccination. The TCR sequence derives from a man between 25 and 39 years old who received the YFV17D yellow fever vaccine.

For the CDR3, the DNA is TGTGCCAGCAGCAATCGGACAGGGAGTCTCAGCTCCTACAATGAGCAGTTCTTC. It encodes CASSNRTGSLSSYNEQFF. The chain carries TRBV11-2 and TRBJ2-1; 8 nucleotides line up with TRBD1. The CDR3 is 18 residues long. Losses at the gene ends were 5 bases for V and 0 bases for J; bases not matched to a gene: 12. Germline lookup yields CDR1 SGHAT and CDR2 FQNNGV.